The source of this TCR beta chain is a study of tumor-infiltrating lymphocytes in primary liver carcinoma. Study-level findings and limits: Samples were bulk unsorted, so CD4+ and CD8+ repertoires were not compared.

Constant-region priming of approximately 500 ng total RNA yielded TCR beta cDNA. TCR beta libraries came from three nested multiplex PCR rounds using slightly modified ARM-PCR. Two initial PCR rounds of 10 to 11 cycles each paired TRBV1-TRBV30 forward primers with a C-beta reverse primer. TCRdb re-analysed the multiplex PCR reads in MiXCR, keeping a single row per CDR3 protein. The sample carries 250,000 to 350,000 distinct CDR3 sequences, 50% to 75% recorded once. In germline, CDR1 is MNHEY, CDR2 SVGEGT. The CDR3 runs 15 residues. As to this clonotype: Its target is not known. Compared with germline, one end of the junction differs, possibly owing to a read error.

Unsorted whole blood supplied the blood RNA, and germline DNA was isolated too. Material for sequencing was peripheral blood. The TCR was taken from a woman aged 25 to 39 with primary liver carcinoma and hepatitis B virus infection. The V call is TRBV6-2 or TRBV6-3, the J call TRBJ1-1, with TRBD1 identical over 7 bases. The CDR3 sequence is CASRRQGQGPTDAFF. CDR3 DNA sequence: TGTGCCAGCAGGAGACAGGGCCAGGGCCCCACTGATGCTTTCTTT.